This is a list of T cell receptor beta chains from one sample in a study of regulatory T cells in long-lasting Graves disease. TCRdb fed the multiplex PCR reads into MiXCR, producing one record per CDR3 protein. The repertoire holds about half a million distinct CDR3 sequences, about 11% seen once, with 8.9% in the top ten. The same sample was also studied in work on T cells in Graves' hyperthyroidism and ophthalmopathy.

The material sequenced was peripheral blood mononuclear cells (PBMCs), taken at new diagnosis, from a patient treated with antithyroid drugs. These receptors came from a woman younger than 45 with Graves disease. Both conserved end residues are part of each CDR3. D genes are given only for firm matches. Size values are once, few and many counts, or a class for expanded clones, and some rows have none.

D	V	size	J	CDR3	DNA
.	TRBV11-2	many	TRBJ2-6	CASSLLAGSSGANVLTF	TGTGCCAGCAGCTTACTAGCCGGAAGCTCTGGGGCCAACGTCCTGACTTTC
.	TRBV11-2	many	TRBJ2-5	CASSTIGVREGETQYF	TGTGCCAGCAGCACTATTGGGGTTCGAGAGGGAGAGACCCAGTACTTC
.	TRBV2	many	TRBJ2-1	CASSEINEQFF	TGTGCCAGCAGTGAAATAAATGAGCAGTTCTTC
.	TRBV11-2	.	TRBJ2-1	CASSLDWDKYNEQFF	TGTGCCAGCAGCTTAGATTGGGACAAGTACAATGAGCAGTTCTTC
.	TRBV7-8	.	TRBJ1-2	CASSLALGPPKGYTF	TGTGCCAGCAGCTTAGCGTTGGGTCCGCCCAAAGGCTACACCTTC
TRBD2	TRBV4-2	.	TRBJ2-7	CASSLRGGGGSYEQYF	TGTGCCAGCAGCCTACGCGGGGGGGGCGGCTCCTACGAGCAGTACTTC
.	TRBV20-1	.	TRBJ2-7	CSASLGATYEQYF	TGCAGTGCTAGTCTTGGGGCCACCTACGAGCAGTACTTC
TRBD1	TRBV6-2/TRBV6-3	many	TRBJ2-1	CASSLLRGGYHEQFF	TGTGCCAGCAGTTTATTACGAGGGGGCTATCATGAGCAGTTCTTC
.	TRBV7-3	many	TRBJ2-1	CASSRGTETGEQFF	TGTGCCAGCAGCCGGGGGACCGAGACCGGTGAGCAGTTCTTC
TRBD1	TRBV19	many	TRBJ1-1	CASSRGGGEAFF	TGTGCCAGTAGTCGAGGGGGCGGTGAAGCTTTCTTT
TRBD1	TRBV20-1	.	TRBJ2-7	CSAGRQGPNEQYF	TGCAGTGCTGGGAGACAGGGGCCCAACGAGCAGTACTTC
.	TRBV3-1	few	TRBJ1-2	CASSQFRVLPTRLNYGYTF	TGTGCCAGCAGCCAATTCAGGGTTCTACCCACTAGACTTAACTATGGCTACACCTTC
.	TRBV12-5	many	TRBJ2-1	CASGLGATTGRQYSYNEQFF	TGTGCTAGTGGTTTGGGAGCGACGACGGGACGGCAATACTCCTACAATGAGCAGTTCTTC
.	TRBV6-5	many	TRBJ2-5	CASSSSGFRFAETQYF	TGTGCCAGCAGTTCGTCCGGATTCAGGTTCGCAGAGACCCAGTACTTC
.	TRBV19	.	TRBJ2-2	CASSGVGRPRGTGELFF	TGTGCCAGTAGTGGGGTCGGGCGCCCGAGAGGCACCGGGGAGCTGTTTTTT
.	TRBV7-9	few	TRBJ2-5	CASSPRGRHQETQYF	TGTGCCAGCAGCCCCCGGGGGCGGCATCAAGAGACCCAGTACTTC
.	TRBV29-1	many	TRBJ1-1	CSARLGTEAFF	TGCAGCGCTCGGCTGGGGACTGAAGCTTTCTTT
TRBD2	TRBV20-1	many	TRBJ2-3	CSAKTSGRTDTQYF	TGCAGTGCCAAGACTAGCGGGAGAACAGATACGCAGTATTTT
TRBD2	TRBV3-1	few	TRBJ2-7	CASSQENLAGISYEQYF	TGTGCCAGCAGCCAAGAGAACCTAGCGGGAATCTCCTACGAGCAGTACTTC
TRBD2	TRBV20-1	many	TRBJ2-1	CSARDELAGFDEQFF	TGCAGTGCTAGAGATGAACTAGCGGGATTCGATGAGCAGTTCTTC
.	TRBV2	many	TRBJ2-5	CARLEGETQYF	TGTGCCAGGCTCGAGGGAGAGACCCAGTACTTC
TRBD2	TRBV11-2	few	TRBJ2-7	CASSFVAGGEQYF	TGTGCCAGCAGCTTCGTAGCGGGCGGTGAGCAGTACTTC
TRBD1	TRBV12-3/TRBV12-4	many	TRBJ2-7	CASSLWDRVNEQYF	TGTGCCAGCAGTTTGTGGGACAGGGTGAACGAGCAGTACTTC
TRBD2	TRBV18	many	TRBJ2-1	CASSPEREGEYNEQFF	TGTGCCAGCTCACCAGAACGGGAGGGCGAATACAATGAGCAGTTCTTC
.	TRBV4-1	many	TRBJ1-6	CASSQVSFTGSLHF	TGCGCCAGCAGCCAAGTATCCTTCACAGGGTCCCTCCACTTT
TRBD1	TRBV4-1	few	TRBJ1-4	CASSQDWSTGGGEKLFF	TGCGCCAGCAGCCAAGATTGGTCGACAGGGGGTGGGGAAAAACTGTTTTTT
.	TRBV27	many	TRBJ1-4	CASSLGQRIMGEKLFF	TGTGCCAGCAGTTTAGGGCAGCGAATCATGGGGGAAAAACTGTTTTTT
.	TRBV20-1	many	TRBJ1-1	CSACKTVNAEAFF	TGCAGTGCTTGTAAGACAGTCAACGCTGAAGCTTTCTTT
TRBD1	TRBV10-2	many	TRBJ2-2	CASSGTGGDTGELFF	TGCGCCAGCAGCGGGACAGGGGGTGACACCGGGGAGCTGTTTTTT
TRBD2	TRBV6-1	.	TRBJ2-3	CASSELAGGADTQYF	TGTGCCAGCAGTGAACTGGCGGGAGGGGCAGATACGCAGTATTTT
.	TRBV7-9	many	TRBJ1-2	CASSFAKAHGYTF	TGTGCCAGCAGCTTCGCTAAAGCCCATGGCTACACCTTC
TRBD1	TRBV5-1	many	TRBJ2-3	CASRSTGSTDTQYF	TGCGCCAGCAGGTCGACAGGGAGCACAGATACGCAGTATTTT
.	TRBV24-1	many	TRBJ1-2	CATSVAGEGYTF	TGTGCCACCAGTGTGGCAGGGGAAGGCTACACCTTC
TRBD2	TRBV3-1	.	TRBJ2-1	CASSQDSASGYFYNEQFF	TGTGCCAGCAGCCAAGATTCGGCTAGCGGATACTTCTACAATGAGCAGTTCTTC
.	TRBV6-5	many	TRBJ1-1	CASSYSTRVNTEAFF	TGTGCCAGCAGTTACTCAACTCGGGTGAACACTGAAGCTTTCTTT
.	TRBV3-1	many	TRBJ2-1	CASSQDVASSLYEQFF	TGTGCCAGCAGCCAAGACGTGGCTAGCTCTTTGTATGAGCAGTTCTTC
.	TRBV3-1	few	TRBJ2-2	CASSQGATTGELFF	TGTGCCAGCAGCCAAGGGGCCACCACCGGGGAGCTGTTTTTT
TRBD1	TRBV7-9	many	TRBJ2-5	CASRPGGGETQYF	TGTGCCAGCAGACCAGGGGGCGGAGAGACCCAGTACTTC
.	TRBV28	many	TRBJ1-1	CASSLYQSANTEAFF	TGTGCCAGCAGTTTATACCAATCGGCGAACACTGAAGCTTTCTTT
.	TRBV7-8	.	TRBJ2-1	CASSLARERNYNEQFF	TGTGCCAGCAGCTTAGCCCGGGAACGGAACTACAATGAGCAGTTCTTC
TRBD2	TRBV29-1	many	TRBJ2-1	CSVPSGTSGRAYNEQFF	TGCAGCGTTCCATCCGGGACTAGCGGGAGGGCCTACAATGAGCAGTTCTTC
.	TRBV12-3/TRBV12-4	.	TRBJ2-2	CASSFNPYTGELFF	TGTGCCAGCAGTTTTAACCCCTACACCGGGGAGCTGTTTTTT
.	TRBV10-1	many	TRBJ2-3	CASSEWGVGGDTQYF	TGCGCCAGCAGTGAGTGGGGCGTCGGCGGTGATACGCAGTATTTT
.	TRBV5-1	many	TRBJ2-3	CASSLREVTDTQYF	TGCGCCAGCAGCTTGAGGGAGGTCACAGATACGCAGTATTTT
.	TRBV19	many	TRBJ1-4	CASSRQIANEKLFF	TGTGCCAGTAGCAGACAGATAGCTAATGAAAAACTGTTTTTT
.	TRBV11-3	once	TRBJ2-3	CASGQGTTDTQYF	TGTGCCAGCGGTCAGGGAACGACAGATACGCAGTATTTT
TRBD2	TRBV10-3	many	TRBJ2-1	CAISELREGNNEQFF	TGTGCCATCAGTGAGTTGCGGGAGGGAAACAATGAGCAGTTCTTC
.	TRBV18	few	TRBJ2-1	CASSPPDFWMGNEQFF	TGTGCCAGCTCACCACCGGACTTCTGGATGGGGAATGAGCAGTTCTTC
TRBD1	TRBV29-1	few	TRBJ1-5	CSVSQGVEQPQHF	TGCAGCGTTTCACAGGGGGTCGAGCAGCCCCAGCATTTT
TRBD1	TRBV7-9	many	TRBJ2-5	CASSFPPRDRVKTQYF	TGTGCCAGCAGCTTTCCGCCCCGGGACAGGGTAAAGACCCAGTACTTC